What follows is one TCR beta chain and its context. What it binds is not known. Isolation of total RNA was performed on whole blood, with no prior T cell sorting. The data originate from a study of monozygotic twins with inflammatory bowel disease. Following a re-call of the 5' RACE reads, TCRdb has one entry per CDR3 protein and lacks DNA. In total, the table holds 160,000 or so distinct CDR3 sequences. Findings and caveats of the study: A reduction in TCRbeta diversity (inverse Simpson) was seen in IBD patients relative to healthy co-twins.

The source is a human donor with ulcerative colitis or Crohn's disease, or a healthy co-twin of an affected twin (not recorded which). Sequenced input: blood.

CDR3 amino acids: CASSPPDQYNEQFF. The V gene is TRBV28, the J gene TRBJ2-1; TCRdb outputs TRBD2, but without DNA this stays unchecked. CDR1 and CDR2 (germline): MDHEN, SYDVKM. There are 14 residues in the CDR3.